This T cell receptor beta chain was recorded in a study of cytomegalovirus exposure and HLA in healthy donors. This CDR3 region has 13 residues. Germline CDR1 and CDR2: LNHDA and SQIVND (reference sequence). Trimming removed 9 bases from V and 4 bases from J; junction bases left unmatched: 8. The PCR had 60 Vbeta and 13 Jbeta primers. Only in-frame clones appear in the TCRdb table, and some are missing; sequencing was by immunoSEQ multiplex PCR. This sample has more than 140,000 clones, with roughly four fifths found just once. This sequence was found in a man aged 18 to 35 in good health and CMV-seropositive. Material: PBMCs. The chain carries TRBV19 and TRBJ1-1; 7 positions match TRBD1. CDR3 DNA sequence: TGTGCCAGCCGCGCAGGGGGTATCACTGAAGCTTTCTTT. Its translation: CASRAGGITEAFF.